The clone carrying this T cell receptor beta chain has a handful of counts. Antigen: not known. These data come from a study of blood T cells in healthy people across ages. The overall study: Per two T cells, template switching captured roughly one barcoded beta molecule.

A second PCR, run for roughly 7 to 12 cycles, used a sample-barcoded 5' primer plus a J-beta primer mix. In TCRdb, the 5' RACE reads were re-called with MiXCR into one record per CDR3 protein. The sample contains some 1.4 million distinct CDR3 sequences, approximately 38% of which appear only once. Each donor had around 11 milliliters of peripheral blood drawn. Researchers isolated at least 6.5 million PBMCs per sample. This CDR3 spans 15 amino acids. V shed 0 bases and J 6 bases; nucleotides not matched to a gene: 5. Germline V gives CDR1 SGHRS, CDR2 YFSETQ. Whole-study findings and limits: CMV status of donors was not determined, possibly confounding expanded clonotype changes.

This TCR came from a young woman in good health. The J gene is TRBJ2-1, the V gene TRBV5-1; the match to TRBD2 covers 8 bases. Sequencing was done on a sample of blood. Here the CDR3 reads CASSLVGGAFNEQFF. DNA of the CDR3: TGCGCCAGCAGCTTGGTCGGGGGGGCCTTCAATGAGCAGTTCTTC.